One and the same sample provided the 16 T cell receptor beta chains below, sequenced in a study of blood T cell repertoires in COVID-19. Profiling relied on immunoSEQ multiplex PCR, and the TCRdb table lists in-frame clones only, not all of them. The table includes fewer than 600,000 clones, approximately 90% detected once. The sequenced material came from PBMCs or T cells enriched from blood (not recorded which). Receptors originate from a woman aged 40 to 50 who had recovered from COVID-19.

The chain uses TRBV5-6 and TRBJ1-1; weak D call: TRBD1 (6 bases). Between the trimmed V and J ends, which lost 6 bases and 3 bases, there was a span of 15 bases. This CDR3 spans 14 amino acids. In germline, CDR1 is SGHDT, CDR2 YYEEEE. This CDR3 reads CASKTTGQDTEAFF. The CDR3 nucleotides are TGTGCCAGCAAAACTACAGGGCAGGACACTGAAGCTTTCTTT.

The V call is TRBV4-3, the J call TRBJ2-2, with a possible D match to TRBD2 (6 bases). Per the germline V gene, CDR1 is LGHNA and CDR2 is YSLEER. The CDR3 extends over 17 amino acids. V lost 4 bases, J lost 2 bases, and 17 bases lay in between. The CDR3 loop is CASSLSYGGANTGELFF. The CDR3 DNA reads TGCGCCAGCAGCCTGAGCTACGGCGGGGCAAACACCGGGGAGCTGTTTTTT.

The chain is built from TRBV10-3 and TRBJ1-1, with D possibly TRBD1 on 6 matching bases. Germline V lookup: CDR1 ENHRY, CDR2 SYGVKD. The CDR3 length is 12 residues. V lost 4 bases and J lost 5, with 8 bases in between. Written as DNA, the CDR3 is TGTGCCATCAGTGCACAGGGAACTGAAGCTTTCTTT. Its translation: CAISAQGTEAFF.

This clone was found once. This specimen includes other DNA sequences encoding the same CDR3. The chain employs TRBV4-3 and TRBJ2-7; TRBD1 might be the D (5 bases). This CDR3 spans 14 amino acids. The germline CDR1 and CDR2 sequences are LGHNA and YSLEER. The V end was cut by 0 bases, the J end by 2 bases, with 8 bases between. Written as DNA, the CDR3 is TGCGCCAGCAGCCAAGATACAGGTACCTACGAGCAGTACTTC. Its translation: CASSQDTGTYEQYF.

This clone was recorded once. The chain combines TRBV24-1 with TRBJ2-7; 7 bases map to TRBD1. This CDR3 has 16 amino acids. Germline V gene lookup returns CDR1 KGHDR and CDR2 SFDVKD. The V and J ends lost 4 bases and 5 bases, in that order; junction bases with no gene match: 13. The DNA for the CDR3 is TGTGCCACCAGTGACCCCAGACTGACAGGGTCGGACGAGCAGTACTTC. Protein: CATSDPRLTGSDEQYF.

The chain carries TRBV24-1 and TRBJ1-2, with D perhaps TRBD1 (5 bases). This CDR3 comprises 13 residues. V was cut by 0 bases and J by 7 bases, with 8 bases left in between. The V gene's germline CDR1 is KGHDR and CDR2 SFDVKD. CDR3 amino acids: CATSDLDSPGYTF. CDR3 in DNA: TGTGCCACCAGTGATTTGGACAGCCCTGGCTACACCTTC.

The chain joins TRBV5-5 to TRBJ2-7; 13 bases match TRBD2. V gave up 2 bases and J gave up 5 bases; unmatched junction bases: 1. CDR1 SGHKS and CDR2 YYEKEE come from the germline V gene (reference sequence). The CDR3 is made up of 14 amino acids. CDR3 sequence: CASSFGTSGNEQYF. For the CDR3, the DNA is TGTGCCAGCAGCTTCGGGACTAGCGGGAACGAGCAGTACTTC.

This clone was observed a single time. The CDR3 DNA sequence: TGTGCCAGCAGCCCCCGGGACAGGGCTCGCGAGCAGTACTTC. Translated: CASSPRDRAREQYF. The J gene is TRBJ2-7, the V gene TRBV7-2; 9 bases line up with TRBD1. V was clipped by 5 bases and J by 6 bases; unmatched bases: 8. CDR3 size: 14 residues. Germline V CDR1 and CDR2: SGHTA, FQGNSA.

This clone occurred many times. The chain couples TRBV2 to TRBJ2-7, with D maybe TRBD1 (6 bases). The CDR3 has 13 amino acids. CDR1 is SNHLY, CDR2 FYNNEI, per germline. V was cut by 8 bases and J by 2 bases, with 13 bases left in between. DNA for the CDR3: TGTGCCAGCGGAAGACAGGTCCCCTACGAGCAGTACTTC. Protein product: CASGRQVPYEQYF.

For the CDR3, the DNA is TGTGCCAGCAAACCCCCGGGGGGCGACTATGGCTACACCTTC. Translation: CASKPPGGDYGYTF. The J gene is TRBJ1-2, the V gene TRBV7-9, with D tentatively TRBD1 (6 bases). The CDR3 covers 14 residues. Trimming took off 7 bases at V and 3 bases at J, with 15 bases between the two ends. Germline CDR1 and CDR2: SEHNR and FQNEAQ (reference sequence).

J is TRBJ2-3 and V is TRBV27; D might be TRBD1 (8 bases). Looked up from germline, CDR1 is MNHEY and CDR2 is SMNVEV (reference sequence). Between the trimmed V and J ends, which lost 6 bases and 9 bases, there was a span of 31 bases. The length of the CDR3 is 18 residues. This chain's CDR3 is CASSRQGRWNAGVQTQYF. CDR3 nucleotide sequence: TGTGCCAGCAGCAGACAGGGGAGGTGGAACGCGGGAGTACAAACGCAGTATTTT.

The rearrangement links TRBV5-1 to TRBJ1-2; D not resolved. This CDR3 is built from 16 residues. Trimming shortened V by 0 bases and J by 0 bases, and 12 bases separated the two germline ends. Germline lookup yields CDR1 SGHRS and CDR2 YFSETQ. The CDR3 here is CASSLDGNLPNYGYTF. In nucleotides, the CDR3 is TGCGCCAGCAGCTTGGACGGGAACTTACCTAACTATGGCTACACCTTC.

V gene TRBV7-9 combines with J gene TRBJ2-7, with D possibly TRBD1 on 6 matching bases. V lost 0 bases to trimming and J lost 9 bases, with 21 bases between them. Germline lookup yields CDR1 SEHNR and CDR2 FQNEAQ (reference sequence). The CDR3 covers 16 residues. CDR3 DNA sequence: TGTGCCAGCAGCTTAGCGCTGGGACAAGTCGTTCTCGGGCAGTACTTC. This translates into CASSLALGQVVLGQYF.

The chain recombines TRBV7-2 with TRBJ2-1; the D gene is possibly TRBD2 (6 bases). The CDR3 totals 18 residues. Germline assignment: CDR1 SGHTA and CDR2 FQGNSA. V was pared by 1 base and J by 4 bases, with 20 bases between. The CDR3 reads CASSLDSARASVYNEQFF. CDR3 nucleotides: TGTGCCAGCAGCTTAGATTCGGCTAGGGCTAGCGTTTACAATGAGCAGTTCTTC.

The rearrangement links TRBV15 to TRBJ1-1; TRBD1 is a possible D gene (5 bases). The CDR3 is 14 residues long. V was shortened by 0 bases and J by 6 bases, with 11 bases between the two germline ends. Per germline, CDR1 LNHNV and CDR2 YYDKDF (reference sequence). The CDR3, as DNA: TGTGCCACCAGCAGAGATCGGGGGGTATCTGAAGCTTTCTTT. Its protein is CATSRDRGVSEAFF.

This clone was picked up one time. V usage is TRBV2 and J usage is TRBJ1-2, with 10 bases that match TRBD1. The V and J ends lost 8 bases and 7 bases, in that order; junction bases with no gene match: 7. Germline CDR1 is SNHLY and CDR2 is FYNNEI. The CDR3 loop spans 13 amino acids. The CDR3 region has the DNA TGTGCCAGCGGGGGACAGGGGCTCTCTGGCTACACCTTC. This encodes CASGGQGLSGYTF.